This T cell receptor (beta chain) was sequenced during a study of T-cell reconstitution after alpha-beta-depleted transplantation in children. Study results and limitations: Surviving thymic progenitors and recipient T cells were the source of high TCRbeta diversity at day 60 in some patients. Expanded clones from the graft, numbering several hundred, reportedly supplied alpha-beta T cells about two months after transplant. A year had passed since transplant, and T-cell counts and diversity by then came mostly from newly produced T cells.

This CDR3 spans 15 amino acids. V trimming: 2 bases; J trimming: 10 bases; junction bases outside the gene matches: 10. Germline CDR1 is SGHVS and CDR2 is FQNEAQ. Note on this clonotype: The antigen remains unidentified.

Unique molecular identifiers tagged the TCRbeta library. TCRdb used MiXCR to reprocess the PCR reads, holding one entry per CDR3 protein. Counted here are 500,000 to 650,000 distinct CDR3 sequences, about an eighth occurring once; the ten biggest clones make up less than 15%. The sample consisted of PBMCs, mostly from graft donor cells, taken 180 days after TCRalphabeta/CD19-depleted stem cell transplant. This sequence was found in a female patient aged 2-9 years who had a stem cell transplant for aplastic anemia, so the T cells may come from the graft donor. V usage is TRBV7-8 and J usage is TRBJ2-1; 8 positions agree with TRBD2. CDR3 sequence: CASSLRTSSGREQFF. In DNA, the CDR3 is TGTGCCAGCAGCTTAAGGACTAGCTCCGGTCGGGAGCAGTTCTTC.